The rows below give T cell receptor beta chains drawn from one sample of a study of CD8 T cells in Susac syndrome. TCRdb itself ran the immunoSEQ multiplex PCR reads through MiXCR, one entry per CDR3 protein. The data hold 110,000 or so distinct CDR3 sequences, with more than 85% observed a single time. Sequencing was performed on CD4+ T cells from PBMCs. The receptors come from a human donor with multiple sclerosis. Both conserved end residues are part of each CDR3. Each record gives: clone size, J gene, V gene, D gene, CDR3 protein, CDR3 DNA. A D gene is named only where the DNA matches it firmly. Part of the rows lack a size; the others show once, few, many or a class for expanded clones.

>.|TRBJ2-1|TRBV5-1|TRBD1
CASSQGQGYNEQFF
TGCGCCAGCAGCCAAGGACAGGGATACAATGAGCAGTTCTTC
>.|TRBJ2-1|TRBV5-1|TRBD1
CASSMARQGRLEQFF
TGCGCCAGCAGCATGGCTAGACAGGGAAGGTTGGAGCAGTTCTTC
>.|TRBJ1-4|TRBV27|TRBD1
CASRRQGLDEKLFF
TGTGCCAGCAGACGACAGGGGCTTGATGAAAAACTGTTTTTT
>.|TRBJ1-1|TRBV6-6|TRBD1
CASSRGQTMNTEAFF
TGTGCCAGCAGCCGGGGACAGACTATGAACACTGAAGCTTTCTTT
>.|TRBJ1-1|TRBV18|.
CASSQDREAFF
TGTGCCAGCTCACAGGACAGAGAAGCTTTCTTT
>.|TRBJ1-6|TRBV3-1|.
CASSQEMRNSPLHF
TGTGCCAGCAGCCAAGAGATGCGTAATTCACCCCTCCACTTT
>.|TRBJ1-1|TRBV20-1|.
CSARAGVTEAFF
TGCAGTGCTAGGGCAGGGGTTACTGAAGCTTTCTTT
>.|TRBJ2-7|TRBV25-1|.
CASSPPTGYGNEQYF
TGTGCCAGCAGTCCCCCGACTGGGTACGGGAACGAGCAGTACTTC
>once|TRBJ2-7|TRBV3-1|TRBD1
CASSQDRAGGGEQYF
TGTGCCAGCAGCCAAGATAGGGCAGGGGGCGGCGAGCAGTACTTC
>.|TRBJ2-5|TRBV11-2|.
CASSSPGRLGETQYF
TGTGCCAGCAGCTCGCCGGGGCGCCTGGGAGAGACCCAGTACTTC
>.|TRBJ1-2|TRBV12-3/TRBV12-4|.
CASSLDPESNYGYTF
TGTGCCAGCAGTTTGGACCCGGAGAGTAACTATGGCTACACCTTC
>.|TRBJ1-4|TRBV4-3|.
CASSQSSGDNEKLFF
TGCGCCAGCAGCCAAAGTTCGGGCGATAATGAAAAACTGTTTTTT
>.|TRBJ2-5|TRBV11-2|.
CASSLRQLPGTQYF
TGTGCCAGCAGCCTAAGACAGCTACCGGGGACCCAGTACTTC
>.|TRBJ2-7|TRBV27|.
CASSLGAAYEQYF
TGTGCCAGCAGTCTCGGGGCCGCCTACGAGCAGTACTTC
>.|TRBJ1-2|TRBV30|TRBD1
CAWKDRGLVSYTF
TGTGCCTGGAAGGACAGGGGGCTGGTTAGCTACACCTTC
>.|TRBJ2-1|TRBV19|.
CASTRGFSYNEQFF
TGTGCCAGTACCCGGGGATTCTCCTACAATGAGCAGTTCTTC
>.|TRBJ1-4|TRBV19|.
CASSLEANEKLFF
TGTGCCAGTAGCCTTGAGGCTAATGAAAAACTGTTTTTT
>.|TRBJ1-3|TRBV28|.
CATQTDAGNTIYF
TGTGCCACCCAAACGGATGCTGGAAACACCATATATTTT
>.|TRBJ2-3|TRBV27|TRBD1
CASRRDRDVWGTDTQYF
TGTGCCAGCAGGAGGGACAGGGACGTTTGGGGCACAGATACGCAGTATTTT
>.|TRBJ1-1|TRBV18|.
CASSPAGAENTEAFF
TGTGCCAGCTCACCAGCTGGGGCCGAGAACACTGAAGCTTTCTTT
>.|TRBJ1-5|TRBV18|.
CASSPYGGGNQPQHF
TGTGCCAGCTCACCATACGGGGGAGGCAATCAGCCCCAGCATTTT
>.|TRBJ2-4|TRBV28|.
CASSWTGNKNIQYF
TGTGCCAGCAGTTGGACTGGGAACAAAAACATTCAGTACTTC
>.|TRBJ1-2|TRBV30|TRBD1
CAWDGQGGYGYTF
TGTGCCTGGGACGGACAGGGGGGCTATGGCTACACCTTC
>.|TRBJ2-7|TRBV20-1|.
CSATTGRVNEQYF
TGCAGTGCTACGACAGGGAGGGTGAACGAGCAGTACTTC